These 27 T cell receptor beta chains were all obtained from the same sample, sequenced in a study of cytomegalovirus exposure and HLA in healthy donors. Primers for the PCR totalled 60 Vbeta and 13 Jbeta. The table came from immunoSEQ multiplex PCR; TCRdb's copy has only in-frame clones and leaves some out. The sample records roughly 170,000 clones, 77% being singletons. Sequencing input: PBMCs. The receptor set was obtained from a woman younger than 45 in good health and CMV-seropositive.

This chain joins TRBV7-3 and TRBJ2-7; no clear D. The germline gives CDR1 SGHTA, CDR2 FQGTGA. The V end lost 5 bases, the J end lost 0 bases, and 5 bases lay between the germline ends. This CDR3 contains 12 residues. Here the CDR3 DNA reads TGTGCCAGCAGCCCCCTCTCCTACGAGCAGTACTTC. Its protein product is CASSPLSYEQYF. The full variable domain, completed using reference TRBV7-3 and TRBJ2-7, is GAGVSQTPSNKVTEKGKYVELRCDPISGHTALYWYRQSLGQGPEFLIYFQGTGAADDSGLPNDRFFAVRPEGSVSTLKIQRTERGDSAVYLCASSPLSYEQYFGPGTRLTVT.

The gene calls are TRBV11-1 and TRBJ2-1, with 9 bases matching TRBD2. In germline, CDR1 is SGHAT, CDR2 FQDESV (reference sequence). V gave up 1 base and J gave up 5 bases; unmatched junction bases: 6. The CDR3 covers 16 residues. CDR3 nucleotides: TGTGCCAGCAGCTTAGTTCCTAGCGGGACTAACAATGAGCAGTTCTTC. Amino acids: CASSLVPSGTNNEQFF.

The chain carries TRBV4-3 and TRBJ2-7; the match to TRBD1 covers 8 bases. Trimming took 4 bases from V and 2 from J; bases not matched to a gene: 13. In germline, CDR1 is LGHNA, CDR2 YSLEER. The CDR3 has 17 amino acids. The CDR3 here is CASSPRHRDRRAYEQYF. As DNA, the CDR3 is TGCGCCAGCAGCCCTAGACACAGGGACAGGCGGGCCTACGAGCAGTACTTC.

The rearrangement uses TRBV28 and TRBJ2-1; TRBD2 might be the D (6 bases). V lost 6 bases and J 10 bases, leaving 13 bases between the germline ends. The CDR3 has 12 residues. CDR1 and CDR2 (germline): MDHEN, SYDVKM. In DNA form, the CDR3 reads TGTGCCAGCAGATCGCAGGAGGGGGAGCAGTTCTTC. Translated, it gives CASRSQEGEQFF.

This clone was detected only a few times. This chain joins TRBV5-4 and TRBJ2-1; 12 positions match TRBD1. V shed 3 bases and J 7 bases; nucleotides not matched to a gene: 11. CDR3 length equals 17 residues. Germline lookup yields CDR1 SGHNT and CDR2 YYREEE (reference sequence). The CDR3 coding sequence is TGTGCCAGCAGCTCGGGACAGGGGGCCAGATCCCTAAATGAGCAGTTCTTC. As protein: CASSSGQGARSLNEQFF.

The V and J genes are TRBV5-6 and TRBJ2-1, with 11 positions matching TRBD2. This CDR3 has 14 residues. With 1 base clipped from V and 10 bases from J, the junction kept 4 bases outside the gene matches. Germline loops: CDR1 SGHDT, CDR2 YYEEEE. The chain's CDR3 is CASSLKLAGVEQFF. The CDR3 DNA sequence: TGTGCCAGCAGCTTGAAACTAGCGGGAGTCGAGCAGTTCTTC. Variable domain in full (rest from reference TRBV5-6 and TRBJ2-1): DAGVTQSPTHLIKTRGQQVTLRCSPKSGHDTVSWYQQALGQGPQFIFQYYEEEERQRGNFPDRFSGHQFPNYSSELNVNALLLGDSALYLCASSLKLAGVEQFFGPGTRLTVL.

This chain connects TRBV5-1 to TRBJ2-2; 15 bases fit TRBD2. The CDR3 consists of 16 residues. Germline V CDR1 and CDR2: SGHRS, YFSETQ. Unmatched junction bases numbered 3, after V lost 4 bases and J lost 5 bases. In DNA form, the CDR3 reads TGCGCCAGCAGCCGGACTAGCGGGAGGGGAACCGGGGAGCTGTTTTTT. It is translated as CASSRTSGRGTGELFF.

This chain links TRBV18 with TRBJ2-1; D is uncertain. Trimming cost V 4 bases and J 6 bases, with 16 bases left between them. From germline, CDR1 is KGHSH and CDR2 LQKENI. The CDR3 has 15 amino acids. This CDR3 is CASSRPGRLANEQFF. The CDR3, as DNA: TGTGCCAGCTCACGTCCGGGTCGCTTGGCCAATGAGCAGTTCTTC.

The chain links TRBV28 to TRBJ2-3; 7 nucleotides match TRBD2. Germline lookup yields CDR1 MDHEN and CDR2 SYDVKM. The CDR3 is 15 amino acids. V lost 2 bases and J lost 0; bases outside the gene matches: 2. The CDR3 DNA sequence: TGTGCCAGCAGTTTAGCGGGAGCTAGCACAGATACGCAGTATTTT. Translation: CASSLAGASTDTQYF.

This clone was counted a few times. The CDR3 region is CASSVEGTSGSETQYF. For the CDR3, the DNA is TGTGCCAGCAGCGTAGAAGGGACTAGCGGATCTGAGACCCAGTACTTC. The chain employs TRBV9 and TRBJ2-5, with 11 bases matching TRBD2. V shed 0 bases and J 5 bases; nucleotides not matched to a gene: 6. This CDR3 comprises 16 residues. CDR1 and CDR2 (germline): SGDLS, YYNGEE. Drawing the rest from reference TRBV9 and TRBJ2-5, the complete variable domain is DSGVTQTPKHLITATGQRVTLRCSPRSGDLSVYWYQQSLDQGLQFLIQYYNGEERAKGNILERFSAQQFPDLHSELNLSSLELGDSALYFCASSVEGTSGSETQYFGPGTRLLVL.

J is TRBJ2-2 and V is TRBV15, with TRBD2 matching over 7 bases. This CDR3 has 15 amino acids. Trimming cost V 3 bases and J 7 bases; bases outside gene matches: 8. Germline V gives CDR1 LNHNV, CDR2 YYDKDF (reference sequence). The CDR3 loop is CATSRGGRGIGELFF. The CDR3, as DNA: TGTGCCACCAGCAGGGGCGGGAGAGGGATCGGGGAGCTGTTTTTT.

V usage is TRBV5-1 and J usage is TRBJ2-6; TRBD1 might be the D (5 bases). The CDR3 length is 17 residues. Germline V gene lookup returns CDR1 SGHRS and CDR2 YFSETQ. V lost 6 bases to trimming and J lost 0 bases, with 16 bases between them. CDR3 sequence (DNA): TGCGCCAGCACCCCCGCCACAGGTAGCTCTGGGGCCAACGTCCTGACTTTC. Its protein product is CASTPATGSSGANVLTF. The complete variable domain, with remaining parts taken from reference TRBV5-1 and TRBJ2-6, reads KAGVTQTPRYLIKTRGQQVTLSCSPISGHRSVSWYQQTPGQGLQFLFEYFSETQRNKGNFPGRFSGRQFSNSRSEMNVSTLELGDSALYLCASTPATGSSGANVLTFGAGSRLTVL.

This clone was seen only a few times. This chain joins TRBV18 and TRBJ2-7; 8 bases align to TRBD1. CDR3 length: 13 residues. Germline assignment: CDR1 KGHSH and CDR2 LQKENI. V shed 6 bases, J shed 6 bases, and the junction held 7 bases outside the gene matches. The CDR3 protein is CASSQRTGSEQYF. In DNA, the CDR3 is TGTGCCAGCTCCCAAAGGACAGGGAGCGAGCAGTACTTC.

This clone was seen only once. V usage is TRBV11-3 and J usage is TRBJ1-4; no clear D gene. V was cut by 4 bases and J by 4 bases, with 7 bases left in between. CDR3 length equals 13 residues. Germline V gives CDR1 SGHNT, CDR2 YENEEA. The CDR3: CASSSRLNEKLFF. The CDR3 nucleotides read TGTGCCAGCAGCTCCAGGCTTAATGAAAAACTGTTTTTT.

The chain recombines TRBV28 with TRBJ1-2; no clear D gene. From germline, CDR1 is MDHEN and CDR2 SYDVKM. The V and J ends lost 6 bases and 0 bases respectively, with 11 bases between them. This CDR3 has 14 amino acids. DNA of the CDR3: TGTGCCAGCAGGACCGGAGGGTCTAACTATGGCTACACCTTC. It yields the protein CASRTGGSNYGYTF.

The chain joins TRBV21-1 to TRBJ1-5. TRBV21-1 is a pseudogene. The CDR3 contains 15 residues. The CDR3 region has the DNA TGTGCCAGCATCCCGGGAGGCAATAGCAATCAGCCCCAGCATTTT. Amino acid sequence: CASIPGGNSNQPQHF.

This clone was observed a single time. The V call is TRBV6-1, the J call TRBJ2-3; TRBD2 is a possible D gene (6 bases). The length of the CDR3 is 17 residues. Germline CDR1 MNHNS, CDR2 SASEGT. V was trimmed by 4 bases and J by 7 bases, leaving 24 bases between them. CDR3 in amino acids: CASSALSGFGGANTQYF. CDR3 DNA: TGTGCCAGCAGTGCCCTGTCTGGGTTCGGGGGAGCTAATACGCAGTATTTT.

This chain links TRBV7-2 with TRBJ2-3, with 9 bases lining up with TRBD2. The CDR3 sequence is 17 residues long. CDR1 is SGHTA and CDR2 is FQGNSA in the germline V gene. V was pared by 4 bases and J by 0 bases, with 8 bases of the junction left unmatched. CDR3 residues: CASSSGLAPYSTDTQYF. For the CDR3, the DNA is TGTGCCAGCAGCTCCGGACTAGCGCCCTATAGCACAGATACGCAGTATTTT.

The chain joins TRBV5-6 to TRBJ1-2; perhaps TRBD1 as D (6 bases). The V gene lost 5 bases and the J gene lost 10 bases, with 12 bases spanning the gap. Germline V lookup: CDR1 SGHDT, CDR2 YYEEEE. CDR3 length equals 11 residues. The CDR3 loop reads CASSSGAAYTF. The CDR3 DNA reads TGTGCCAGCAGTTCAGGGGCAGCCTACACCTTC.

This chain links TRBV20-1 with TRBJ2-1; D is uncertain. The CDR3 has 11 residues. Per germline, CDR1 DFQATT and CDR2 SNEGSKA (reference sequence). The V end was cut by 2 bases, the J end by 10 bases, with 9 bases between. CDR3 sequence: CSARMTREQFF. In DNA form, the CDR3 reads TGCAGTGCTAGAATGACCAGGGAGCAGTTCTTC.

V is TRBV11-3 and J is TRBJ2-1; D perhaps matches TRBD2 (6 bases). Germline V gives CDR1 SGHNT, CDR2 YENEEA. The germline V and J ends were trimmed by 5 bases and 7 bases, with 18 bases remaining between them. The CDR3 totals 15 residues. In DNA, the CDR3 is TGTGCCAGCAGCCGCGAAGGGGACTGGGCTAATGAGCAGTTCTTC. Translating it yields CASSREGDWANEQFF.

The CDR3 DNA reads as TGTGCCAGTCGGATGGGGGGATACGAGCAGTACTTC. It is translated as CASRMGGYEQYF. The chain recombines TRBV27 with TRBJ2-7; D possibly corresponds to TRBD2 (6 bases). CDR1 and CDR2 from the germline V gene are MNHEY and SMNVEV (reference sequence). CDR3 length: 12 residues. The ends were cut back, 9 bases at V and 4 bases at J, with 13 bases in the middle.

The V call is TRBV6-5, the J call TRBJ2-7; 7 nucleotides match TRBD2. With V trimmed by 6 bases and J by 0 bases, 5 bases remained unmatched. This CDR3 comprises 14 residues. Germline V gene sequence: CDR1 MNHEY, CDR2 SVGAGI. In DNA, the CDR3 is TGTGCCAGCAGCCGTAGCGGGTCCTCCTACGAGCAGTACTTC. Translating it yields CASSRSGSSYEQYF.

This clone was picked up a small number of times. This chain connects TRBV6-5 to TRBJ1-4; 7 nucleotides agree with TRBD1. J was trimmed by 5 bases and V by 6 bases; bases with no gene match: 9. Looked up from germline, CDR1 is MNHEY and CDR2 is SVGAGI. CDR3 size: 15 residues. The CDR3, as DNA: TGTGCCAGCAGCCTCGACAGGGCTGAGAATGAAAAACTGTTTTTT. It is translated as CASSLDRAENEKLFF.

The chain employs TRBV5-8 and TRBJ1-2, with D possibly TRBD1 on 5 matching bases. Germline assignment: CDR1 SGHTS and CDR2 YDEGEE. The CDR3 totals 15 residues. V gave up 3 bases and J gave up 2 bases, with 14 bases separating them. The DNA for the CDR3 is TGTGCCAGCAGCTGGGGCCGGACAACCAACTATGGCTACACCTTC. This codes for CASSWGRTTNYGYTF.

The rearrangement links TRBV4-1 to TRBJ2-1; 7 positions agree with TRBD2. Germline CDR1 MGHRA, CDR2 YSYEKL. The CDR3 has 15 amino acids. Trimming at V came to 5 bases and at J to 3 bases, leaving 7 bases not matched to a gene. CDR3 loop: CASSGGIAGYNEQFF. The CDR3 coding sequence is TGCGCCAGCAGCGGAGGAATAGCGGGCTACAATGAGCAGTTCTTC.

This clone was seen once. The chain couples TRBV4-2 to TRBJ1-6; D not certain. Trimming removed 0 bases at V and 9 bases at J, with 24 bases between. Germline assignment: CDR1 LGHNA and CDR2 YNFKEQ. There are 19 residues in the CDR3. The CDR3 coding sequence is TGTGCCAGCAGCCAAGATACAGCCAGGCCATCCCATCGTGGTTCACCCCTCCACTTT. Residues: CASSQDTARPSHRGSPLHF.